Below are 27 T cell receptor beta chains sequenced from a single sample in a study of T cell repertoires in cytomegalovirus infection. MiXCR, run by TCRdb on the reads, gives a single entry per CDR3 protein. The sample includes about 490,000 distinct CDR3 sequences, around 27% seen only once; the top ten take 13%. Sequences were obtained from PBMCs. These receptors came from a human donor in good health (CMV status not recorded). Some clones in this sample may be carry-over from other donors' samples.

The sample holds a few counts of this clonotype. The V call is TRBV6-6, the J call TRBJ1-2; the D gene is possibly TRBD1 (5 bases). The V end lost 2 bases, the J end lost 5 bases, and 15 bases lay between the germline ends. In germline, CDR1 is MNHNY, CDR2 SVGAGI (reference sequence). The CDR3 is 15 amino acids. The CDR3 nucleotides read TGTGCCAGCAGTTACGGGCAGGGACTTCAATATGGCTACACCTTC. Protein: CASSYGQGLQYGYTF.

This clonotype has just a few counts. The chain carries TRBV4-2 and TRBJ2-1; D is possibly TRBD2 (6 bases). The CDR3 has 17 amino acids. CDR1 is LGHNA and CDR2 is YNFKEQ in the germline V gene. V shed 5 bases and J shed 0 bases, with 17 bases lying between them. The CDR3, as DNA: TGTGCCAGCAGCTCACCGGGACTCAGGAGCTCCTACAATGAGCAGTTCTTC. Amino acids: CASSSPGLRSSYNEQFF.

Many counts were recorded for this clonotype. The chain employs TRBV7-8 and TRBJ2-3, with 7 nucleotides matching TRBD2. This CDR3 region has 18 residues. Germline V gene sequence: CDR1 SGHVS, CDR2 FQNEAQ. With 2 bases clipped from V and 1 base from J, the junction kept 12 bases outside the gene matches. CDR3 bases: TGTGCCAGCAGCTTATGGATCGCGGGAGACTTCCGCACAGATACGCAGTATTTT. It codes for CASSLWIAGDFRTDTQYF.

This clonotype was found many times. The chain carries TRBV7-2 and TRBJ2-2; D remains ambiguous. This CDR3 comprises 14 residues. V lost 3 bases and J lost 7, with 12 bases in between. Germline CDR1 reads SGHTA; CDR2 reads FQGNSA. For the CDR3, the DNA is TGTGCCAGCAGCTTCAACCGTTTAGACGGGGAGCTGTTTTTT. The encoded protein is CASSFNRLDGELFF.

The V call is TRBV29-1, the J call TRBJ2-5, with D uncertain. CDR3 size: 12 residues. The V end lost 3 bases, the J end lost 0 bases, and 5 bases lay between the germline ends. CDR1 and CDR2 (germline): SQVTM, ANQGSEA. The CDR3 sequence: CSVDGYQETQYF. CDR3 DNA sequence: TGCAGCGTTGACGGGTACCAAGAGACCCAGTACTTC.

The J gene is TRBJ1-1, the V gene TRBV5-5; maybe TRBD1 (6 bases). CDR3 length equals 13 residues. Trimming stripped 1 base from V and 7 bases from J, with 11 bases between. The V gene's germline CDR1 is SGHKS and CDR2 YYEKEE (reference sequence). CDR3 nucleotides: TGTGCCAGCAGCTTGTACAGGGAAGGTGAAGCTTTCTTT. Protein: CASSLYREGEAFF.

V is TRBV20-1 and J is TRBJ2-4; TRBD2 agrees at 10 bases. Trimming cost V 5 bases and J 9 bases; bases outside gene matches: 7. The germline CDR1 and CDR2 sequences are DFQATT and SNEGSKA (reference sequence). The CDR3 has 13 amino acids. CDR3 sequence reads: CSALSGRASIQYF. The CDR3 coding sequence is TGCAGTGCTCTAAGCGGGAGGGCCTCCATTCAGTACTTC.

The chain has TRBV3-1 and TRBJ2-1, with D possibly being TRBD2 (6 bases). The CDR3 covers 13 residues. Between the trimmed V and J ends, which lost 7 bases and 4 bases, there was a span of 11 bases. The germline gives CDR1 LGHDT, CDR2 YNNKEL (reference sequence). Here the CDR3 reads CASTRGTYNEQFF. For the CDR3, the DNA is TGTGCCAGCACCCGAGGGACTTACAATGAGCAGTTCTTC.

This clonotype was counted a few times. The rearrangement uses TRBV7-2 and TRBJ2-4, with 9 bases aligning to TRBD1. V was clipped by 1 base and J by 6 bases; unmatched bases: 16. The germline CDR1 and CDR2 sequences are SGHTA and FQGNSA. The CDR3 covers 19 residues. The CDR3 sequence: CASSLDRDRVGFAGNIQYF. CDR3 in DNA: TGTGCCAGCAGCTTAGACCGGGACAGGGTCGGGTTCGCGGGAAACATTCAGTACTTC.

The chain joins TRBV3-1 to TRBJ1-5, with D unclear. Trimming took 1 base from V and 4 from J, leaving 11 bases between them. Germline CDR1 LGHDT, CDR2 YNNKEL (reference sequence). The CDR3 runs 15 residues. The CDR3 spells CASSQGPLRNQPQHF. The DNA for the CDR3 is TGTGCCAGCAGCCAAGGACCTCTTCGAAATCAGCCCCAGCATTTT.

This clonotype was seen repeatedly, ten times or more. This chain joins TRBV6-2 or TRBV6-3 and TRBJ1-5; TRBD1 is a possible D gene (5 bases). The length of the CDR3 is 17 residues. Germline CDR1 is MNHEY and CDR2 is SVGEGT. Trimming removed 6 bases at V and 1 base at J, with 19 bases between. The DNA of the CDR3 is TGTGCCAGCAGACACAAATCCCTCCGGGACAGCAATCAGCCCCAGCATTTT. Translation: CASRHKSLRDSNQPQHF.

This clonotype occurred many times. This CDR3 is CASSLALTGLAGREQFF. The CDR3 DNA is TGTGCCAGCAGCTTAGCGCTAACGGGACTAGCGGGGAGGGAGCAGTTCTTC. The chain carries TRBV7-2 and TRBJ2-1; 13 bases match TRBD2. V was pared by 0 bases and J by 10 bases, with 9 bases of the junction left unmatched. The germline CDR1 and CDR2 sequences are SGHTA and FQGNSA. CDR3 length equals 17 residues.

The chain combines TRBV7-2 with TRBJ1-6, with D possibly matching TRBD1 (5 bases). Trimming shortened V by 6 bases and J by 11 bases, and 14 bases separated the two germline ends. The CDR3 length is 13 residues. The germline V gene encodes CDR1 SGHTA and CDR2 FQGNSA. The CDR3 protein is CASSPTGVTPLHF. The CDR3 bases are TGTGCCAGCAGTCCTACGGGGGTCACACCCCTCCACTTT.

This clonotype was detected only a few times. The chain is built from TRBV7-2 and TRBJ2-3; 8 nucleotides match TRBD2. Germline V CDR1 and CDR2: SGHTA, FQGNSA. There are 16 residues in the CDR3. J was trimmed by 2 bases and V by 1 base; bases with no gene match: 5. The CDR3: CASSLESSGNTDTQYF. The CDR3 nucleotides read TGTGCCAGCAGCTTAGAGAGTAGCGGGAACACAGATACGCAGTATTTT.

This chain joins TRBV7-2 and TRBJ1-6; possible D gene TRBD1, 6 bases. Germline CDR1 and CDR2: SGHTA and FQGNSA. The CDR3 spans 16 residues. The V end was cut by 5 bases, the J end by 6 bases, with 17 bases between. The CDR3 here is CASSPHSQGLNSPLHF. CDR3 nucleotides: TGTGCCAGCAGCCCTCACTCACAGGGACTTAATTCACCCCTCCACTTT.

The CDR3 DNA is TGTGCCAGCACGCCGGGGGCGGCTGGGGCCAACGTCCTGACTTTC. It codes for CASTPGAAGANVLTF. The rearrangement uses TRBV28 and TRBJ2-6, with D perhaps TRBD1 or TRBD2 (6 bases each). V was clipped by 7 bases and J by 2 bases, with 12 bases between them. The CDR3 has 15 amino acids. Per the germline V gene, CDR1 is MDHEN and CDR2 is SYDVKM.

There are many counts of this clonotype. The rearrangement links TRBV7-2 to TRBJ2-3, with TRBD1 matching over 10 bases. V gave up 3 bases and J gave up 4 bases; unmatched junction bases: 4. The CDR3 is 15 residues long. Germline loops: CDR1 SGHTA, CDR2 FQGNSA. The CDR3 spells CASSFQGQGSDTQYF. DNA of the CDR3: TGTGCCAGCAGCTTCCAGGGACAGGGGTCAGATACGCAGTATTTT.

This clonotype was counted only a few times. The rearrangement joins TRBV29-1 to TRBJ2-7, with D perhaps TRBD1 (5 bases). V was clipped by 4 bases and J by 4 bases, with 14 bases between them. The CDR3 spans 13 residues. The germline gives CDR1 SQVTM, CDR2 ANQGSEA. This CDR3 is CSVAREALYEQYF. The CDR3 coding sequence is TGCAGCGTTGCCAGGGAAGCCCTTTACGAGCAGTACTTC.

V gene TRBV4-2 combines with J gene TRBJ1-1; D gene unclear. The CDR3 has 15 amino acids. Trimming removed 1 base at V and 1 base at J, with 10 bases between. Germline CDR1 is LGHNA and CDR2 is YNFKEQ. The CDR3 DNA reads TGTGCCAGCAGCCAAGCTTCGGGTTCGAACACTGAAGCTTTCTTT. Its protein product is CASSQASGSNTEAFF.

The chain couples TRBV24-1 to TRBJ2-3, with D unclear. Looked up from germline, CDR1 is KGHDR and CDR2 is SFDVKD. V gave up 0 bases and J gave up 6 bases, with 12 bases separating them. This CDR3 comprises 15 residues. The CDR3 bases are TGTGCCACCAGTGATTTGGACTTGTCAGTGGATACGCAGTATTTT. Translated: CATSDLDLSVDTQYF.

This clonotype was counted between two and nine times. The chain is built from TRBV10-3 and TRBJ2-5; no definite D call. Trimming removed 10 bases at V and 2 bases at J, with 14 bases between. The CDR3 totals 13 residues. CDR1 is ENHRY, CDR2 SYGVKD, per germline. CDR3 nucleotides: TGTGCCACGAGTCGGTCTAGACAAGAGACCCAGTACTTC. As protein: CATSRSRQETQYF.

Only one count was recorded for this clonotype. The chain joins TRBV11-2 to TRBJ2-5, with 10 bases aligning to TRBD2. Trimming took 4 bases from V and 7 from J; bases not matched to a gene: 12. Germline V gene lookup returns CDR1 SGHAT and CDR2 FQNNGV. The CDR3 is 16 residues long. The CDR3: CASSSAAGTSVGTQYF. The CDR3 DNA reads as TGTGCCAGCAGCTCGGCCGCCGGGACTAGCGTCGGGACCCAGTACTTC.

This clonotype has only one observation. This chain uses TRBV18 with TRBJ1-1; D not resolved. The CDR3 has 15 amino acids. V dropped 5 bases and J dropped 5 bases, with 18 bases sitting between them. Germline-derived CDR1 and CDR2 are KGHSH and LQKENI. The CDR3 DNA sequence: TGTGCCAGCTCATTACAGACGGGAGGGAATACTGAAGCTTTCTTT. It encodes CASSLQTGGNTEAFF.

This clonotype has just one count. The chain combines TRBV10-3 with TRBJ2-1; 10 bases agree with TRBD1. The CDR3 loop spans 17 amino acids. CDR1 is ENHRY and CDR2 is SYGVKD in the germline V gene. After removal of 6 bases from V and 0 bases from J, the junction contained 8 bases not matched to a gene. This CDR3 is CAISSGQGSTSYNEQFF. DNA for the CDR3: TGTGCCATCAGCTCGGGACAGGGGTCGACCTCCTACAATGAGCAGTTCTTC.

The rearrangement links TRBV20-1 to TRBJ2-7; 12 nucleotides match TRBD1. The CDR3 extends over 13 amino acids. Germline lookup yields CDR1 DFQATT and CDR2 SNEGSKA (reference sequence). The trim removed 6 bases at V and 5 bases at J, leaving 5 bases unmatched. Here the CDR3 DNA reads TGCAGTGCCCGGGACAGGGGGCTCCACGAGCAGTACTTC. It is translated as CSARDRGLHEQYF.

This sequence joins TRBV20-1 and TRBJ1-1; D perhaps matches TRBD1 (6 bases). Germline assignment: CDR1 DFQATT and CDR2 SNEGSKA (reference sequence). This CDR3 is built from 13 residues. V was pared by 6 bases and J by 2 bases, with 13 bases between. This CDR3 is CSAPGAGNTEAFF. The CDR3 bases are TGCAGTGCGCCAGGGGCTGGCAACACTGAAGCTTTCTTT.

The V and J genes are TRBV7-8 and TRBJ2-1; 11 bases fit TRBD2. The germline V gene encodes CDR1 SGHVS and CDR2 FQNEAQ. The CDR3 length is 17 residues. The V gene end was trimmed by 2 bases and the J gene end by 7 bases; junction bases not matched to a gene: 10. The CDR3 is CASSLSSSGRAWNEQFF. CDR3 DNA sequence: TGTGCCAGCAGCTTATCTAGTAGCGGGAGGGCCTGGAATGAGCAGTTCTTC.